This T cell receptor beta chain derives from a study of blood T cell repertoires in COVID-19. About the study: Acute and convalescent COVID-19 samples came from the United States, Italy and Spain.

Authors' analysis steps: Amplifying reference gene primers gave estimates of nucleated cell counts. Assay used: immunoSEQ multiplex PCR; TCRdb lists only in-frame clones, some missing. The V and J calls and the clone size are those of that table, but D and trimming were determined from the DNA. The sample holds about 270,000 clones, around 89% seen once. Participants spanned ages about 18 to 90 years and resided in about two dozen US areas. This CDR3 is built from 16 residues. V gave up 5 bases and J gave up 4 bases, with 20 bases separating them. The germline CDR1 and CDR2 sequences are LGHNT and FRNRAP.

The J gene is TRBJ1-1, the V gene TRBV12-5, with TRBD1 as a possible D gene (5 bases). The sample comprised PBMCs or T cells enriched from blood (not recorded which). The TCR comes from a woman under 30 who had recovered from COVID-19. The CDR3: CASGPHRAVGGTEAFF. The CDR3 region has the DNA TGTGCTAGTGGTCCACACCGGGCGGTGGGGGGCACTGAAGCTTTCTTT. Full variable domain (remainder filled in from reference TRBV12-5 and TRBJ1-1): DARVTQTPRHKVTEMGQEVTMRCQPILGHNTVFWYRQTMMQGLELLAYFRNRAPLDDSGMPKDRFSAEMPDATLATLKIQPSEPRDSAVYFCASGPHRAVGGTEAFFGQGTRLTVV.